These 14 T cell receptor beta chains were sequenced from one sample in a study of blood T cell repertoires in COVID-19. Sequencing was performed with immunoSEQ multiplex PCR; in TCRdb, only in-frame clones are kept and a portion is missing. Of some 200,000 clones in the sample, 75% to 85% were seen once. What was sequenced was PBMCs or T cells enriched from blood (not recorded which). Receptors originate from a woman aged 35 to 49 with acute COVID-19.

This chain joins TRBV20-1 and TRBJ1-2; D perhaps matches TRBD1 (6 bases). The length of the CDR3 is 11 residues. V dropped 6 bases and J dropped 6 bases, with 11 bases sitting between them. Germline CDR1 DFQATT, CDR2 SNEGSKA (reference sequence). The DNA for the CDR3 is TGCAGTGCCAACAGGGAAAATGGCTACACCTTC. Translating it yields CSANRENGYTF.

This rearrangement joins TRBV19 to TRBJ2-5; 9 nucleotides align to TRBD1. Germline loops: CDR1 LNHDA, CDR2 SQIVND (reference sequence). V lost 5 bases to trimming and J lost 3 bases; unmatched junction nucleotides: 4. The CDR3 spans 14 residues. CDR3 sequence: CASSPRTGEETQYF. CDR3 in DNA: TGTGCCAGTAGTCCAAGGACAGGGGAAGAGACCCAGTACTTC.

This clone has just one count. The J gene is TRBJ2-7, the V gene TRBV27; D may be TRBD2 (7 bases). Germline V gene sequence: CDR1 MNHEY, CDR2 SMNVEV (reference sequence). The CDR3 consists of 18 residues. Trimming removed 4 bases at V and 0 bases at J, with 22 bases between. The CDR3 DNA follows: TGTGCCAGCAGTTCCCCTCCGGGAGGCGGGGGCCGCTCCTACGAGCAGTACTTC. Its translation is CASSSPPGGGGRSYEQYF.

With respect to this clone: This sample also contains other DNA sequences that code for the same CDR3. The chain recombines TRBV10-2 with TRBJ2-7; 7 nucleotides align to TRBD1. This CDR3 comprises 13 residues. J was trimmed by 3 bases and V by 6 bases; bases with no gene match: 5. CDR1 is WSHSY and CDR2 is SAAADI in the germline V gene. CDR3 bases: TGCGCCAGCAGGAGGGGGCAGGGCTACGAGCAGTACTTC. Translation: CASRRGQGYEQYF.

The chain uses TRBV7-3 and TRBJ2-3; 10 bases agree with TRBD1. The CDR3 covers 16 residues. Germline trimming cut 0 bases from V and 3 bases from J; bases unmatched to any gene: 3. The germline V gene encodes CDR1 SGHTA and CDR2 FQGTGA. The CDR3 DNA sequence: TGTGCCAGCAGCTTAACTCCGGGACAGGGGACAGATACGCAGTATTTT. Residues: CASSLTPGQGTDTQYF.

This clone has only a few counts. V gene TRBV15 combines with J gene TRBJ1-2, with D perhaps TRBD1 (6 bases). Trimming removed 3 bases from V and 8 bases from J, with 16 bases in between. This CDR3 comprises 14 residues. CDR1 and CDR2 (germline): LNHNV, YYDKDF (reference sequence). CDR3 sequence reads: CATSRPTGYQGYTF. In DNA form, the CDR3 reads TGTGCCACCAGCAGGCCGACAGGTTACCAAGGCTACACCTTC.

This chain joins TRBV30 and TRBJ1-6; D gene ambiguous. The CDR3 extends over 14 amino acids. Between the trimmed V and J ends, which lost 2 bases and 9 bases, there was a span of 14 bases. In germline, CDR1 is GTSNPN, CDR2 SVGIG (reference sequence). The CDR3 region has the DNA TGTGCCTGGAGTTCACTGTCGGTTCGTTCACCCCTCCACTTT. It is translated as CAWSSLSVRSPLHF.

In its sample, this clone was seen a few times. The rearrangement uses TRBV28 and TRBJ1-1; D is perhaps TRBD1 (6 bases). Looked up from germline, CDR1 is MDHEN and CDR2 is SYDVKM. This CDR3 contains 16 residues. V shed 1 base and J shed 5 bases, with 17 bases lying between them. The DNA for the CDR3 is TGTGCCAGCAGTTTATCCACGCATAGGGGGAAAACTGAAGCTTTCTTT. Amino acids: CASSLSTHRGKTEAFF. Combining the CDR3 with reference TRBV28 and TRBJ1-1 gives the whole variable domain DVKVTQSSRYLVKRTGEKVFLECVQDMDHENMFWYRQDPGLGLRLIYFSYDVKMKEKGDIPEGYSVSREKKERFSLILESASTNQTSMYLCASSLSTHRGKTEAFFGQGTRLTVV.

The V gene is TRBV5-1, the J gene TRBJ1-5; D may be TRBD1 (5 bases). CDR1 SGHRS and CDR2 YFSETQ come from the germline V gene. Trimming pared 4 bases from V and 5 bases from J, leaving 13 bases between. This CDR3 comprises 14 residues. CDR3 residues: CASSPDGGHQPQHF. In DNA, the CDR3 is TGCGCCAGCAGCCCGGACGGGGGTCATCAGCCCCAGCATTTT.

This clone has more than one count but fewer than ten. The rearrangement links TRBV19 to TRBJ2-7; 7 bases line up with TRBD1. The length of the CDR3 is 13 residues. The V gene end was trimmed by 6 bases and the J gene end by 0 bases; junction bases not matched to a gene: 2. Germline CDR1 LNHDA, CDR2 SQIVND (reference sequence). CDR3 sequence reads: CASRGQLSYEQYF. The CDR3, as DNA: TGTGCCAGTAGGGGACAGCTCTCCTACGAGCAGTACTTC.

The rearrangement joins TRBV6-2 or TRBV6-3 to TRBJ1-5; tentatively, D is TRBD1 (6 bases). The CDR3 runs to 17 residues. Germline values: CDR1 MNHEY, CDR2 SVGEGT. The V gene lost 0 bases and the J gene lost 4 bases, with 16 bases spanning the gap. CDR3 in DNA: TGTGCCAGCAGTTACTCGAGGCTTAGGGGGATTAATCAGCCCCAGCATTTT. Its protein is CASSYSRLRGINQPQHF.

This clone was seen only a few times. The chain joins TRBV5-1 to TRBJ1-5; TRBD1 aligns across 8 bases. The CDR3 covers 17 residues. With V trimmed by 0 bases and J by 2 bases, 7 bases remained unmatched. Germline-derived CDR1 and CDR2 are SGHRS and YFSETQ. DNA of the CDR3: TGCGCCAGCAGCTTGGGGCCGACAGGGGCAGGCAATCAGCCCCAGCATTTT. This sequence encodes CASSLGPTGAGNQPQHF.

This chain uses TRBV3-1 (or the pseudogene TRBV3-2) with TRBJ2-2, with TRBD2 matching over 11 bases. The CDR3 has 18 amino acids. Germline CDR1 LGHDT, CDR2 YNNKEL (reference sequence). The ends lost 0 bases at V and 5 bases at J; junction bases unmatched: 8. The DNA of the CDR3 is TGTGCCAGCAGCCAAGAAGGCCGACTAGCGGGACAGACCGGGGAGCTGTTTTTT. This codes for CASSQEGRLAGQTGELFF.

The DNA of the CDR3 is TGTGCCAGTAGTATTAGCGCCGGAGGGTTATACGAGCAGTACTTC. This translates into CASSISAGGLYEQYF. The chain uses TRBV19 and TRBJ2-7; maybe TRBD2 (6 bases). Trimming stripped 3 bases from V and 4 bases from J, with 16 bases between. This CDR3 has 15 amino acids. The germline V gene has CDR1 LNHDA and CDR2 SQIVND (reference sequence).